Following are 24 T cell receptor beta chains from one sample sequenced in a study of T cell repertoires in cytomegalovirus infection. Via MiXCR, TCRdb re-called the reads, giving one row per CDR3 protein. In the table there are a few hundred thousand distinct CDR3 sequences, roughly a sixth of which are singletons. Sequencing used PBMCs. These receptors all stem from a human donor in good health (CMV status not recorded). Some clones in this sample may be carry-over from other donors' samples.

A few counts support this clonotype. The chain has TRBV27 and TRBJ1-1; a weak D match, TRBD1 (6 bases). Germline V gene data show CDR1 as MNHEY and CDR2 as SMNVEV (reference sequence). V lost 3 bases to trimming and J lost 4 bases, with 12 bases between them. This CDR3 comprises 14 residues. CDR3 sequence reads: CASSFGGLGTEAFF. The CDR3 DNA reads as TGTGCCAGCAGTTTCGGGGGGCTCGGCACTGAAGCTTTCTTT.

This chain links TRBV2 with TRBJ1-2; D is undetermined. The length of the CDR3 is 15 residues. V was clipped by 7 bases and J by 0 bases, with 15 bases between them. The V gene's germline CDR1 is SNHLY and CDR2 FYNNEI. The CDR3 here is CASILDSLANYGYTF. In DNA form, the CDR3 reads TGTGCCAGCATCCTGGATTCACTTGCTAACTATGGCTACACCTTC.

This clonotype has more than one count but fewer than ten. The CDR3 DNA reads as TGCAGTGCTAGACCCCAGCCCCAAGGGGAGACCCAGTACTTC. Translated: CSARPQPQGETQYF. This chain uses TRBV20-1 with TRBJ2-5; D call uncertain. The CDR3 is 14 amino acids. The V and J ends lost 2 bases and 5 bases respectively, with 15 bases between them. Per the germline V gene, CDR1 is DFQATT and CDR2 is SNEGSKA (reference sequence).

The V call is TRBV5-1, the J call TRBJ1-3; TRBD1 matches at 8 bases. This CDR3 contains 16 residues. The germline CDR1 and CDR2 sequences are SGHRS and YFSETQ. V lost 4 bases to trimming and J lost 2 bases; unmatched junction nucleotides: 8. The CDR3, as DNA: TGCGCCAGCAGCCCGGGACAGGAACGAACTGGAAACACCATATATTTT. Protein: CASSPGQERTGNTIYF.

This clonotype has a count of ten or more. V and J are TRBV7-2 and TRBJ2-5; TRBD2 matches at 9 bases. CDR3 length: 16 residues. Germline values: CDR1 SGHTA, CDR2 FQGNSA. J was trimmed by 5 bases and V by 5 bases; bases with no gene match: 12. In DNA, the CDR3 is TGTGCCAGCAGCCAGACCCCGGGCGGGGGGGGGGAGACCCAGTACTTC. Its translation: CASSQTPGGGGETQYF.

V is TRBV5-1 and J is TRBJ1-1, with D unresolved. The CDR3 is 16 amino acids. With 1 base removed from V and 5 bases from J, the gap between germline ends came to 18 bases. Germline V CDR1 and CDR2: SGHRS, YFSETQ. The CDR3 loop reads CASSLLGRFIGTEAFF. In DNA form, the CDR3 reads TGCGCCAGCAGCTTGTTGGGGAGGTTTATTGGGACTGAAGCTTTCTTT.

The CDR3 region has the DNA TGTGCCAGCAGAGGGAACACTATTGAAGCTTTCTTT. Residues: CASRGNTIEAFF. V usage is TRBV5-4 and J usage is TRBJ1-1; unclear D gene. V dropped 5 bases and J dropped 7 bases, with 12 bases sitting between them. The CDR3 sequence is 12 residues long. Germline CDR1 SGHNT, CDR2 YYREEE (reference sequence).

This rearrangement joins TRBV7-9 to TRBJ2-3, with D tentatively TRBD1 (5 bases). The CDR3 is 14 residues long. Germline V lookup: CDR1 SEHNR, CDR2 FQNEAQ (reference sequence). V lost 5 bases and J lost 4, with 13 bases in between. Written as DNA, the CDR3 is TGTGCCAGCAGCCTCGCCCAGGGTTCAGATACGCAGTATTTT. This codes for CASSLAQGSDTQYF.

Many counts were recorded for this clonotype. The CDR3 nucleotides read TGTGCCAGCAGTTACTCGAGGAGTGGAGACACTGAAGCTTTCTTT. Encoded protein: CASSYSRSGDTEAFF. The chain recombines TRBV6-5 with TRBJ1-1; no clear D gene. The CDR3 contains 15 residues. The germline CDR1 and CDR2 sequences are MNHEY and SVGAGI. The ends were cut back, 0 bases at V and 3 bases at J, with 11 bases in the middle.

The table lists this clonotype with many counts. The J gene is TRBJ2-5, the V gene TRBV7-3; D unclear. This CDR3 is built from 13 residues. Germline V gene sequence: CDR1 SGHTA, CDR2 FQGTGA. Trimming removed 6 bases at V and 4 bases at J, with 12 bases between. CDR3 in amino acids: CASSSAPGETQYF. CDR3 coding DNA: TGTGCCAGCAGTTCGGCCCCGGGAGAGACCCAGTACTTC.

This clonotype occurred many times. V usage is TRBV11-1 and J usage is TRBJ2-1; 9 nucleotides match TRBD2. Germline V CDR1 and CDR2: SGHAT, FQDESV (reference sequence). After removal of 3 bases from V and 8 bases from J, the junction contained 17 bases not matched to a gene. The CDR3 contains 18 residues. In DNA, the CDR3 is TGTGCCAGCAGCTTGGGGCAATCCGTCGGACTAGCGTTACATGAGCAGTTCTTC. Protein sequence: CASSLGQSVGLALHEQFF. The full variable domain, with the rest looked up from reference TRBV11-1 and TRBJ2-1, is EAEVAQSPRYKITEKSQAVAFWCDPISGHATLYWYRQILGQGPELLVQFQDESVVDDSQLPKDRFSAERLKGVDSTLKIQPAELGDSAMYLCASSLGQSVGLALHEQFFGPGTRLTVL.

The chain joins TRBV10-3 to TRBJ2-3; 7 bases map to TRBD2. This CDR3 contains 18 residues. The trim removed 1 base at V and 2 bases at J, leaving 12 bases unmatched. In germline, CDR1 is ENHRY, CDR2 SYGVKD. Here the CDR3 reads CAISEWGMGSGVTDTQYF. The CDR3 region has the DNA TGTGCCATCAGTGAGTGGGGGATGGGCAGCGGGGTCACAGATACGCAGTATTTT.

This clonotype was observed many times. The V gene is TRBV7-2, the J gene TRBJ1-2; 7 positions match TRBD1. Germline CDR1 reads SGHTA; CDR2 reads FQGNSA. Trimming removed 5 bases from V and 0 bases from J; junction bases left unmatched: 9. This CDR3 is 16 amino acids long. This chain's CDR3 is CASSQGGASSNYGYTF. The DNA of the CDR3 is TGTGCCAGCAGCCAGGGGGGCGCCTCCTCTAACTATGGCTACACCTTC.

This clonotype was detected a few times. The gene calls are TRBV4-2 and TRBJ2-7; possibly TRBD1 for D (6 bases). Trimming shortened V by 5 bases and J by 1 base, and 12 bases separated the two germline ends. This CDR3 spans 14 amino acids. Germline CDR1 and CDR2: LGHNA and YNFKEQ. CDR3 residues: CASSDAGTSYEQYF. CDR3 coding DNA: TGTGCCAGCAGCGACGCCGGGACATCCTACGAGCAGTACTTC.

There are a few counts of this clonotype. V usage is TRBV2 and J usage is TRBJ2-5; D possibly matches TRBD1 or TRBD2 (6 bases each). Deletions cut 9 bases from V and 9 bases from J, with 23 bases between. This CDR3 contains 14 residues. Germline CDR1 is SNHLY and CDR2 is FYNNEI. The CDR3 nucleotides are TGTGCCAGGCAGTGGACTCCCGGGGGCTCGGCCCAGTACTTC. Translated: CARQWTPGGSAQYF.

This clonotype showed up just once. The CDR3 region is CAISRLAGSYNEQFF. DNA for the CDR3: TGTGCCATCAGCCGACTAGCGGGCTCCTACAATGAGCAGTTCTTC. The chain joins TRBV10-3 to TRBJ2-1, with TRBD2 matching over 10 bases. There are 15 residues in the CDR3. The junction had 2 bases not matched to a gene; V was cut back by 6 bases and J by 0 bases. The germline V gene has CDR1 ENHRY and CDR2 SYGVKD.

J is TRBJ1-2 and V is TRBV19; D is possibly TRBD1 (6 bases). Germline V CDR1 and CDR2: LNHDA, SQIVND (reference sequence). Trimming stripped 1 base from V and 8 bases from J, with 11 bases between. The CDR3 covers 13 residues. The CDR3 reads CASSIGRGRGYTF. The CDR3, as DNA: TGTGCCAGTAGTATAGGCAGGGGTCGAGGCTACACCTTC.

The chain recombines TRBV11-2 with TRBJ2-1, with D possibly being TRBD1 (6 bases). Germline values: CDR1 SGHAT, CDR2 FQNNGV. The CDR3 contains 15 residues. Trimming stripped 1 base from V and 6 bases from J, with 13 bases between. CDR3 in DNA: TGTGCCAGCAGCTTAGGAGGGGGAGTTGCCAATGAGCAGTTCTTC. Protein sequence: CASSLGGGVANEQFF.

In this sample, this clonotype turned up many times. This chain joins TRBV24-1 and TRBJ1-5, with D uncertain. The CDR3 loop spans 14 amino acids. CDR1 is KGHDR and CDR2 is SFDVKD in the germline V gene. The V and J ends lost 3 bases and 5 bases respectively, with 10 bases between them. Written as DNA, the CDR3 is TGTGCCACCAGTGATGGGTCGTTATATCAGCCCCAGCATTTT. This gives the protein CATSDGSLYQPQHF.

This clonotype was found a few times. The chain recombines TRBV20-1 with TRBJ1-5, with D perhaps matching TRBD1 (5 bases). This CDR3 contains 13 residues. The germline V gene encodes CDR1 DFQATT and CDR2 SNEGSKA (reference sequence). The DNA for the CDR3 is TGCGGAGTACAGGAAAATAGCAATCAGCCCCAGCATTTT. Its translation is CGVQENSNQPQHF.

This clonotype turned up a few times. This chain joins TRBV20-1 and TRBJ2-7; 8 bases map to TRBD1. The V and J ends lost 0 bases and 7 bases, in that order; junction bases with no gene match: 14. Germline V gene data show CDR1 as DFQATT and CDR2 as SNEGSKA (reference sequence). The CDR3 has 16 residues. The CDR3 reads CSARDLGQGLAREQYF. The CDR3 DNA reads TGCAGTGCTAGAGATCTTGGACAGGGCCTAGCTAGGGAGCAGTACTTC.

There are many counts of this clonotype. The V and J genes are TRBV12-3 or TRBV12-4 and TRBJ1-5; D remains ambiguous. V was pared by 7 bases and J by 7 bases, with 14 bases between. CDR3 size: 13 residues. The CDR3 nucleotides are TGTGCCAGCACGGTTTGGGGAAGCCAGCCCCAGCATTTT. As protein: CASTVWGSQPQHF.

This clonotype occurred many times. J is TRBJ2-5 and V is TRBV7-2; tentatively, D is TRBD2 (5 bases). V was trimmed by 4 bases and J by 4 bases, leaving 16 bases between them. This CDR3 is 15 amino acids long. Germline values: CDR1 SGHTA, CDR2 FQGNSA. CDR3 in amino acids: CASSSSSTNGETQYF. DNA of the CDR3: TGTGCCAGCAGCTCCTCCTCGACTAACGGAGAGACCCAGTACTTC.

In its sample, this clonotype was seen many times. The genes are TRBV7-2 and TRBJ1-6; D may be TRBD1 (5 bases). Looked up from germline, CDR1 is SGHTA and CDR2 is FQGNSA. Trimming took 5 bases from V and 0 from J, leaving 11 bases between them. This CDR3 is 16 amino acids long. CDR3 in DNA: TGTGCCAGCAGCCCCCGACAGAGCTCCTATAATTCACCCCTCCACTTT. Its protein is CASSPRQSSYNSPLHF.